The source of this T cell receptor (beta chain) is a study of blood T cell repertoires in COVID-19. Across the whole study: Both acute and convalescent COVID-19 samples were obtained from the United States, Italy and Spain. Nucleic acid was either cDNA or gDNA, and it came from T cells, B-cell-depleted T cells, or PBMCs.

This CDR3 has 15 amino acids. In the source study's methods: Reference gene primers were amplified, and this amplification served to estimate nucleated cell counts. Measured with immunoSEQ multiplex PCR; TCRdb has only the in-frame clones, and not every one. That table supplies the V and J calls and clone size; D and trimming were determined from the DNA. The table has a few hundred thousand clones, 89% seen once. This TCR was recovered from a woman aged 40 to 49 who had recovered from COVID-19. Source material: peripheral blood. V gene TRBV12-2 combines with J gene TRBJ2-7; no check of the table's D call, TRBD2, against the DNA was made. TRBV12-2 is designated a pseudogene. The CDR3: CASRLGTGGFHEQYF. The DNA of the CDR3 is TGTGCAAGTCGCTTAGGAACGGGAGGATTCCACGAGCAGTACTTC.